These 12 T cell receptor beta chains came from one sample sequenced in a study of blood T cell repertoires in COVID-19. Generated by immunoSEQ multiplex PCR, the TCRdb table keeps only in-frame clones and is missing some. This table holds 200,000 to 250,000 clones, roughly nine tenths found once. The sample taken for sequencing was peripheral blood. These receptors were obtained from a man aged 35-49 years with active or convalescent COVID-19.

The chain links TRBV18 to TRBJ1-5; possible D gene TRBD1, 6 bases. CDR3 length equals 16 residues. CDR1 is KGHSH and CDR2 is LQKENI in the germline V gene. V dropped 0 bases and J dropped 5 bases, with 14 bases sitting between them. CDR3 protein: CASSPPRTDNHQPQHF. In DNA, the CDR3 is TGTGCCAGCTCACCACCCCGGACAGACAATCATCAGCCCCAGCATTTT.

V gene TRBV19 combines with J gene TRBJ1-1; 7 nucleotides agree with TRBD1. Trimming took 7 bases from V and 13 from J; bases not matched to a gene: 15. Germline V CDR1 and CDR2: LNHDA, SQIVND (reference sequence). CDR3 length equals 13 residues. Here the CDR3 DNA reads TGTGCCAGTACCCCTGGGGAGACAGGGCAGGTTTTCTTT. Amino acids: CASTPGETGQVFF.

The rearrangement uses TRBV6-1 and TRBJ2-2; 7 bases are shared with TRBD1. The V segment lost 2 bases and the J segment 1 base; nucleotides outside the gene matches: 4. In germline, CDR1 is MNHNS, CDR2 SASEGT. The CDR3 has 16 residues. CDR3 bases: TGTGCCAGCAGTGAAATGGGACAGCTGAACACCGGGGAGCTGTTTTTT. Amino acids: CASSEMGQLNTGELFF.

V gene TRBV6-5 combines with J gene TRBJ1-1; D remains ambiguous. V was cut by 5 bases and J by 1 base, with 8 bases left in between. The CDR3 runs to 13 residues. Germline V gives CDR1 MNHEY, CDR2 SVGAGI. This CDR3 reads CASSIQWNTEAFF. In DNA form, the CDR3 reads TGTGCCAGCAGTATACAGTGGAACACTGAAGCTTTCTTT.

This chain connects TRBV9 to TRBJ1-3; 7 bases align to TRBD1. Germline CDR1 and CDR2: SGDLS and YYNGEE. The CDR3 contains 17 residues. V was clipped by 0 bases and J by 0 bases; unmatched bases: 6. The CDR3 is CASSVDEGQSSGNTIYF. CDR3 coding DNA: TGTGCCAGCAGCGTAGATGAGGGACAGAGCTCTGGAAACACCATATATTTT.

This clone was detected many times. The chain has TRBV19 and TRBJ2-1; weak D call: TRBD1 (6 bases). In germline, CDR1 is LNHDA, CDR2 SQIVND (reference sequence). The germline V and J ends were trimmed by 0 bases and 5 bases, with 17 bases remaining between them. This CDR3 region has 17 residues. CDR3 residues: CASSIDYASGTHNEQFF. The CDR3 DNA reads as TGTGCCAGTAGTATAGACTATGCCTCGGGGACACACAATGAGCAGTTCTTC. The full variable domain, with the rest looked up from reference TRBV19 and TRBJ2-1, is DGGITQSPKYLFRKEGQNVTLSCEQNLNHDAMYWYRQDPGQGLRLIYYSQIVNDFQKGDIAEGYSVSREKKESFPLTVTSAQKNPTAFYLCASSIDYASGTHNEQFFGPGTRLTVL.

The chain combines TRBV30 with TRBJ1-5; TRBD1 might be the D (5 bases). V gave up 0 bases and J gave up 2 bases, with 8 bases separating them. The CDR3 covers 14 residues. Germline assignment: CDR1 GTSNPN and CDR2 SVGIG (reference sequence). CDR3 amino acids: CAWSVVQGNQPQHF. CDR3 sequence (DNA): TGTGCCTGGAGTGTAGTACAGGGCAATCAGCCCCAGCATTTT.

This chain links TRBV7-9 with TRBJ2-6, with unresolved D. This CDR3 region has 15 residues. Germline CDR1 SEHNR, CDR2 FQNEAQ (reference sequence). Trimming removed 5 bases from V and 0 bases from J, with 8 bases in between. The CDR3 bases are TGTGCCAGCAGCACTTATTCCTCTGGGGCCAACGTCCTGACTTTC. Translated, it gives CASSTYSSGANVLTF.

This clone was seen a single time. The chain carries TRBV14 and TRBJ2-2; D perhaps matches TRBD2 (7 bases). The CDR3 consists of 17 residues. V dropped 0 bases and J dropped 5 bases, with 16 bases sitting between them. CDR1 is SGHDN and CDR2 is FVKESK in the germline V gene. The CDR3 bases are TGTGCCAGCAGCCAAGATCCCGCGGGGGCGCGGACCGGGGAGCTGTTTTTT. Translation: CASSQDPAGARTGELFF.

The rearrangement joins TRBV11-2 to TRBJ1-5; D gene ambiguous. Germline-derived CDR1 and CDR2 are SGHAT and FQNNGV. This CDR3 has 14 amino acids. V shed 1 base and J shed 4 bases, with 8 bases lying between them. CDR3 sequence: CASSLAAGNQPQHF. In DNA, the CDR3 is TGTGCCAGCAGCTTAGCAGCGGGGAATCAGCCCCAGCATTTT.

V gene TRBV3-1 (or the pseudogene TRBV3-2) combines with J gene TRBJ2-3; tentatively, D is TRBD2 (5 bases). The CDR3 runs 15 residues. Germline V gives CDR1 LGHDT, CDR2 YNNKEL (reference sequence). The ends were cut back, 1 base at V and 1 base at J, with 9 bases in the middle. CDR3 nucleotide sequence: TGTGCCAGCAGCCAAGGGACTGGGGGCACAGATACGCAGTATTTT. It encodes CASSQGTGGTDTQYF.

V is TRBV5-4 and J is TRBJ1-4; D remains unclear. The CDR3 loop spans 12 amino acids. Trimming removed 0 bases from V and 14 bases from J, with 11 bases in between. Looked up from germline, CDR1 is SGHNT and CDR2 is YYREEE (reference sequence). DNA for the CDR3: TGTGCCAGCAGCTTGGTCGCAGGTGCCCTGTTTTTT. Protein sequence: CASSLVAGALFF.